What follows describes a single TCR beta chain. What it binds is not known. This sample is part of a study of PD-1 blockade in classical Hodgkin lymphoma. Study results and caveats: The CD4+ diversity rise by C4D1 was clearest in complete responders.

Time point reported: cycle 4 day 1 (C4D1), after around six weeks of nivolumab. Patients all relapsed after autologous stem cell transplantation, and there was variation in brentuximab vedotin exposure. Thawed PBMCs yielded CD4+ T cells through magnetic negative selection. The data were produced by immunoSEQ multiplex PCR, yet TCRdb's version contains in-frame clones alone and is incomplete. The data contain roughly 35,000 clones, about 93% of them seen just once; the ten biggest clones take up roughly 0.29%. The CDR3 covers 15 residues. V was clipped by 4 bases and J by 8 bases; unmatched bases: 10. Germline V CDR1 and CDR2: SGHTA, FQGNSA.

The V and J genes are TRBV7-2 and TRBJ2-1; 8 bases agree with TRBD1. Source: CD4+ T cells from blood, taken before the fourth cycle of nivolumab. The clonotype was recovered from a human donor with classical Hodgkin lymphoma. This CDR3 is CASSSPDRAKDEQFF. CDR3 nucleotide sequence: TGTGCCAGCAGCTCTCCGGACAGGGCGAAGGATGAGCAGTTCTTC.